The rows below give T cell receptor beta chains drawn from one sample of a study of human T cells and chemical hapten exposure. MiXCR, run by TCRdb on the RACE reads, gives a single entry per CDR3 protein. The repertoire has about 380,000 distinct CDR3 sequences, roughly 5% of them found once; the top ten carry under 2.5%. Sequencing used whole blood, obtained in connection with sensitization to the hapten diphenylcyclopropenone (DPC). Receptors originate from a woman aged 45 to 65 with alopecia areata. Some clones in this sample may be carry-over from other donors' samples. Each CDR3 is given with its conserved first and last residue. D genes are given only for firm matches. Clone size is not always given. Where it is, it says once, few, many or a class for expanded clones.

size	V	D	J	CDR3	DNA
few	TRBV13	-	TRBJ1-6	CASSSWGVGSPLHF	TGTGCCAGCAGCTCCTGGGGGGTAGGGTCACCCCTCCACTTT
-	TRBV10-3	-	TRBJ1-1	CAISESEGKAFF	TGTGCCATCAGTGAGTCGGAGGGGAAAGCTTTCTTT
many	TRBV27	TRBD1	TRBJ1-4	CASRTGRTNEKLFF	TGTGCCAGCCGGACAGGGAGAACTAATGAAAAACTGTTTTTT
-	TRBV5-1	TRBD1	TRBJ1-2	CASSLAGTGTYGYTF	TGCGCCAGCAGCTTAGCCGGGACAGGGACTTATGGCTACACCTTC
many	TRBV29-1	TRBD1	TRBJ1-1	CSVGTDYTEAFF	TGCAGCGTAGGGACAGACTACACTGAAGCTTTCTTT
many	TRBV7-2	TRBD2	TRBJ2-6	CASRHPPTSGGSGANVLTF	TGTGCCAGCAGGCACCCACCAACTAGCGGGGGGTCTGGGGCCAACGTCCTGACTTTC
many	TRBV7-9	-	TRBJ1-6	CASSSATGLDSPLHF	TGTGCCAGCAGCTCGGCGACAGGTTTGGATTCACCCCTCCACTTT
few	TRBV29-1	-	TRBJ2-7	CSVSGGKYEQYF	TGCAGCGTTTCTGGCGGGAAGTACGAGCAGTACTTC
many	TRBV4-1	-	TRBJ2-5	CASSQVSGSGETQYF	TGCGCCAGCAGCCAGGTCTCAGGGTCTGGGGAGACCCAGTACTTC
many	TRBV5-1	TRBD1	TRBJ2-3	CASSPRTGGTDTQYF	TGTGCCAGCAGCCCACGGACAGGGGGCACAGATACGCAGTATTTT
-	TRBV12-3/TRBV12-4	TRBD2	TRBJ2-1	CASSLVKGLAYNEQFF	TGTGCCAGCAGTTTAGTGAAGGGACTAGCTTACAATGAGCAGTTCTTC
many	TRBV7-2	-	TRBJ1-5	CASSQGPIYSNQPQHF	TGTGCCAGCAGCCAGGGACCCATTTATAGCAATCAGCCCCAGCATTTT
few	TRBV21-1	-	TRBJ1-1	CASSKVRRGGSFF	TGTGCCAGCAGCAAAGTTCGCAGGGGAGGTTCTTTCTTT
-	TRBV28	TRBD1	TRBJ1-2	CASSFPQGAEGYTF	TGTGCCAGCAGTTTTCCACAGGGGGCGGAAGGCTACACCTTC
-	TRBV6-5	-	TRBJ1-1	CASSYAPKTEAFF	TGTGCCAGCAGTTACGCCCCCAAGACTGAAGCTTTCTTT
-	TRBV4-2	-	TRBJ1-2	CASSQETGFGYTF	TGTGCCAGCAGCCAGGAAACAGGGTTTGGCTACACCTTC
many	TRBV14	-	TRBJ1-4	CASSHSALWNEKLFF	TGTGCCAGCAGCCATTCAGCCCTGTGGAATGAAAAACTGTTTTTT
few	TRBV10-3	-	TRBJ1-1	CAITQGIGNEAFF	TGTGCCATCACCCAGGGCATCGGAAATGAAGCTTTCTTT
-	TRBV29-1	-	TRBJ2-7	CSVTPPGRHEQYF	TGCAGCGTTACACCGCCGGGACGGCACGAGCAGTACTTC
many	TRBV5-1	-	TRBJ1-1	CASSLGTAFMNTEAFF	TGCGCCAGCAGCTTGGGGACAGCCTTCATGAACACTGAAGCTTTCTTT
-	TRBV29-1	-	TRBJ2-6	CSVETRARTSGANVLTF	TGCAGCGTTGAGACTCGTGCCAGGACATCTGGGGCCAACGTCCTGACTTTC
many	TRBV6-6	-	TRBJ1-5	CASSYSGQPQHF	TGTGCCAGCAGTTACTCGGGTCAGCCCCAGCATTTT
few	TRBV6-1	-	TRBJ1-5	CASSEADWGSQPQHF	TGTGCCAGCAGTGAAGCGGATTGGGGCAGCCAGCCCCAGCATTTT
many	TRBV7-8	TRBD1	TRBJ2-7	CASSLGPGTGSKQYF	TGTGCCAGCAGCTTAGGGCCCGGGACAGGGAGTAAGCAGTACTTC
few	TRBV15	TRBD2	TRBJ2-1	CATSRVQTSGQRDEQFF	TGTGCCACCAGCAGAGTACAGACTAGCGGCCAGAGAGATGAGCAGTTCTTC
many	TRBV4-2	-	TRBJ2-1	CASSQAPRGEQFF	TGTGCCAGCAGCCAAGCCCCGCGGGGTGAGCAGTTCTTC
-	TRBV5-4	TRBD1	TRBJ2-1	CASTPDREKYNEQFF	TGTGCCAGCACCCCGGACAGGGAAAAGTACAATGAGCAGTTCTTC
many	TRBV25-1	TRBD1	TRBJ2-4	CASSEYGTGAKNIQYF	TGTGCCAGCAGTGAATATGGGACAGGGGCCAAAAACATTCAGTACTTC
few	TRBV19	-	TRBJ2-2	CASSMVGGNTGELFF	TGTGCCAGTAGTATGGTCGGGGGAAACACCGGGGAGCTGTTTTTT
few	TRBV2	-	TRBJ1-5	CASSENPQGRGWNSNQPQHF	TGTGCCAGCAGTGAAAATCCCCAGGGACGGGGTTGGAATAGCAATCAGCCCCAGCATTTT
-	TRBV9	TRBD1	TRBJ2-3	CASSGDRLTDTQYF	TGTGCCAGCAGCGGGGACAGGCTCACAGATACGCAGTATTTT
many	TRBV5-1	-	TRBJ1-1	CASSLARTANTEAFF	TGCGCCAGCAGCTTGGCCAGGACAGCGAACACTGAAGCTTTCTTT
many	TRBV6-2/TRBV6-3	-	TRBJ2-1	CASSYPSVYNEQFF	TGTGCCAGCAGTTACCCCTCCGTCTACAATGAGCAGTTCTTC
few	TRBV4-1	TRBD2	TRBJ2-7	CASSQRLAGGDEQYF	TGCGCCAGCAGCCAAAGGCTAGCGGGGGGGGACGAGCAGTACTTC
few	TRBV7-8	-	TRBJ2-6	CASSLAGPPPGANVLTF	TGTGCCAGCAGCTTAGCGGGGCCGCCCCCTGGGGCCAACGTCCTGACTTTC
many	TRBV29-1	-	TRBJ2-3	CSVEGDTQYF	TGCAGCGTTGAAGGAGATACGCAGTATTTT
-	TRBV7-9	-	TRBJ2-6	CASSPILEAFLGANVLTF	TGTGCCAGCAGCCCAATCTTAGAGGCATTCTTAGGGGCCAACGTCCTGACTTTC
-	TRBV11-2	-	TRBJ1-1	CASRTWSVNTEAFF	TGTGCCAGCAGGACCTGGAGCGTGAACACTGAAGCTTTCTTT
many	TRBV28	-	TRBJ1-2	CASAGPTFNYGYTF	TGTGCCAGCGCGGGACCTACCTTTAACTATGGCTACACCTTC
-	TRBV6-5	-	TRBJ2-5	CASSRGTAFQETQYF	TGTGCCAGCAGTCGGGGTACGGCGTTCCAAGAGACCCAGTACTTC
few	TRBV5-6	-	TRBJ2-7	CASSTGRSYEQYF	TGTGCCAGCAGTACCGGACGGTCCTACGAGCAGTACTTC
many	TRBV12-3/TRBV12-4	-	TRBJ1-5	CASSLSTGPQHF	TGTGCCAGCAGTTTATCGACGGGGCCCCAGCATTTT
-	TRBV4-2	-	TRBJ2-6	CASSHRGGSGANVLTF	TGTGCCAGCAGCCACAGAGGGGGGTCTGGGGCCAACGTCCTGACTTTC
many	TRBV6-5	-	TRBJ1-1	CASTGTLPTEAFF	TGTGCCAGCACCGGCACCCTGCCAACTGAAGCTTTCTTT
-	TRBV30	-	TRBJ1-1	CAWSAAGATEAFF	TGTGCCTGGAGCGCTGCAGGGGCGACTGAAGCTTTCTTT
many	TRBV3-1	-	TRBJ1-1	CASSQGTENTEAFF	TGTGCCAGCAGCCAAGGGACGGAGAACACTGAAGCTTTCTTT
-	TRBV6-5	TRBD2	TRBJ2-3	CASRTTSGSTDTQYF	TGTGCCAGCAGAACTACTAGCGGTAGCACAGATACGCAGTATTTT
many	TRBV7-2	-	TRBJ1-1	CASSFSDTTEAFF	TGTGCCAGCAGCTTTTCGGACACCACTGAAGCTTTCTTT
many	TRBV5-1	-	TRBJ1-6	CASSLVRTPPLHF	TGCGCCAGCAGCTTGGTCCGGACACCACCCCTCCACTTT
-	TRBV29-1	-	TRBJ1-4	CSVGMTEEKLFF	TGCAGCGTTGGGATGACTGAGGAAAAACTGTTTTTT
-	TRBV20-1	TRBD2	TRBJ2-5	CSAHGTSGGTRETQYF	TGCAGTGCTCATGGGACTAGCGGGGGGACAAGGGAGACCCAGTACTTC
-	TRBV12-3/TRBV12-4	TRBD2	TRBJ2-3	CASSPTAGGGTDTQYF	TGTGCCAGCAGCCCTACCGCGGGGGGAGGTACAGATACGCAGTATTTT
many	TRBV3-1	-	TRBJ1-2	CASSPPGSGYTF	TGTGCCAGCAGCCCGCCAGGTAGTGGCTACACCTTC
many	TRBV27	TRBD1	TRBJ2-1	CASSLRQGVGDEQFF	TGTGCCAGCAGTTTAAGGCAGGGGGTAGGTGATGAGCAGTTCTTC
-	TRBV28	-	TRBJ2-7	CASSIRGMFYEQYF	TGTGCCAGCAGTATCAGGGGAATGTTCTACGAGCAGTACTTC
few	TRBV15	TRBD2	TRBJ2-3	CATSRGLAGADTQYF	TGTGCCACCAGCAGAGGACTAGCGGGTGCAGATACGCAGTATTTT
-	TRBV9	TRBD2	TRBJ2-7	CASSPLAGGFYEQYF	TGTGCCAGCAGCCCACTAGCGGGAGGATTCTACGAGCAGTACTTC
few	TRBV15	-	TRBJ2-6	CATSGQNRAGANVLTF	TGTGCCACCAGCGGCCAGAACAGGGCTGGGGCCAACGTCCTGACTTTC